The 31 T cell receptor beta chains below all came from one sample that was sequenced in a study of PD-1 blockade in classical Hodgkin lymphoma. No patient escaped relapse after autologous stem cell transplantation, and brentuximab vedotin exposure varied. Produced via immunoSEQ multiplex PCR; TCRdb's table is partial and in-frame only. The sample consists of 8,500 to 14,000 clones, around 80% of them appearing once. Sample: peripheral blood mononuclear cells (PBMCs), taken before the second cycle of nivolumab. All receptors derive from a human donor with classical Hodgkin lymphoma.

This chain joins TRBV5-1 and TRBJ2-5; D perhaps matches TRBD1 (6 bases). The CDR3 is 16 amino acids. In germline, CDR1 is SGHRS, CDR2 YFSETQ. V lost 6 bases and J 1 base, leaving 19 bases between the germline ends. As DNA, the CDR3 is TGCGCCAGCACTACAGGGTTCGGGGCCCGCCAAGAGACCCAGTACTTC. Its translation: CASTTGFGARQETQYF. The complete variable domain, with remaining parts taken from reference TRBV5-1 and TRBJ2-5, reads KAGVTQTPRYLIKTRGQQVTLSCSPISGHRSVSWYQQTPGQGLQFLFEYFSETQRNKGNFPGRFSGRQFSNSRSEMNVSTLELGDSALYLCASTTGFGARQETQYFGPGTRLLVL.

J is TRBJ2-7 and V is TRBV27; 8 bases are shared with TRBD1. V lost 5 bases and J lost 2; bases outside the gene matches: 5. CDR1 and CDR2 (germline): MNHEY, SMNVEV (reference sequence). The length of the CDR3 is 14 residues. The CDR3 nucleotides read TGTGCCAGCAGTCCCCTGGACAGGGCCTACGAGCAGTACTTC. Translated: CASSPLDRAYEQYF.

The rearrangement joins TRBV18 to TRBJ2-3; tentative D call: TRBD1 (5 bases). V lost 3 bases to trimming and J lost 0 bases, with 13 bases between them. This CDR3 is built from 16 residues. Germline lookup yields CDR1 KGHSH and CDR2 LQKENI. The CDR3 region is CASSPSMTASTDTQYF. CDR3 in DNA: TGTGCCAGCTCACCGTCTATGACAGCTAGCACAGATACGCAGTATTTT.

The chain employs TRBV6-5 and TRBJ1-2; 7 nucleotides agree with TRBD1. This CDR3 has 13 amino acids. Germline V gene sequence: CDR1 MNHEY, CDR2 SVGAGI. V was pared by 7 bases and J by 4 bases, with 6 bases of the junction left unmatched. CDR3 sequence reads: CASTRQGGYGYTF. The CDR3 DNA reads as TGTGCCAGCACCCGACAGGGTGGCTATGGCTACACCTTC.

The chain has TRBV29-1 and TRBJ2-5; D is perhaps TRBD2 (5 bases). The CDR3 has 14 residues. Trimming removed 3 bases from V and 5 bases from J, with 16 bases in between. Germline V lookup: CDR1 SQVTM, CDR2 ANQGSEA. CDR3: CSVETDSPGETQYF. CDR3 DNA: TGCAGCGTTGAGACCGACTCCCCGGGGGAGACCCAGTACTTC.

This chain uses TRBV2 with TRBJ1-3, with no clear D. The ends were cut back, 1 base at V and 0 bases at J, with 10 bases in the middle. The CDR3 is made up of 16 amino acids. Germline lookup yields CDR1 SNHLY and CDR2 FYNNEI. The CDR3 nucleotides are TGTGCCAGCAGTGAAGTCGGATCTTTCTCTGGAAACACCATATATTTT. It codes for CASSEVGSFSGNTIYF. The full variable domain, with the rest looked up from reference TRBV2 and TRBJ1-3, is EPEVTQTPSHQVTQMGQEVILRCVPISNHLYFYWYRQILGQKVEFLVSFYNNEISEKSEIFDDQFSVERPDGSNFTLKIRSTKLEDSAMYFCASSEVGSFSGNTIYFGEGSWLTVV.

This clone has just a few counts. The chain is built from TRBV4-2 and TRBJ2-2; 9 bases align to TRBD1. Germline-derived CDR1 and CDR2 are LGHNA and YNFKEQ. V shed 1 base, J shed 2 bases, and the junction held 5 bases outside the gene matches. This CDR3 comprises 17 residues. Written as DNA, the CDR3 is TGTGCCAGCAGCCAAGGGGACAGGGCAGGCAACACCGGGGAGCTGTTTTTT. It is translated as CASSQGDRAGNTGELFF.

V usage is TRBV2 and J usage is TRBJ1-2; perhaps TRBD1 as D (6 bases). V was trimmed by 5 bases and J by 3 bases, leaving 10 bases between them. The CDR3 contains 13 residues. Germline CDR1 and CDR2: SNHLY and FYNNEI. The CDR3 DNA sequence: TGTGCCAGCAGTACAGGGAGGGACTATGGCTACACCTTC. Protein sequence: CASSTGRDYGYTF.

This sequence joins TRBV5-1 and TRBJ1-1; a weak D match, TRBD1 (5 bases). Germline CDR1 and CDR2: SGHRS and YFSETQ. This CDR3 has 15 residues. The V gene lost 0 bases and the J gene lost 3 bases, with 12 bases spanning the gap. Written as DNA, the CDR3 is TGCGCCAGCAGCTTGGTAGTTGGGGGGGACACTGAAGCTTTCTTT. Protein sequence: CASSLVVGGDTEAFF.

The chain has TRBV2 and TRBJ2-1, with TRBD2 matching 11 bases. After removal of 0 bases from V and 6 bases from J, the junction contained 10 bases not matched to a gene. CDR3 size: 18 residues. The V gene's germline CDR1 is SNHLY and CDR2 FYNNEI. DNA for the CDR3: TGTGCCAGCAGTGAAGCGCTTCAACGGCTAGCGGGGGGCAATGAGCAGTTCTTC. Its protein product is CASSEALQRLAGGNEQFF.

The rearrangement joins TRBV5-4 to TRBJ1-4, with D hard to call. This CDR3 region has 13 residues. The germline V gene encodes CDR1 SGHNT and CDR2 YYREEE (reference sequence). V lost 0 bases and J 7 bases, leaving 7 bases between the germline ends. The CDR3 DNA sequence: TGTGCCAGCAGCTTGGAGACAAGTGAAAAACTGTTTTTT. Translated: CASSLETSEKLFF.

By frequency in the sample, this clone is medium-sized (0.01 to 0.1%). The chain employs TRBV2 and TRBJ2-1, with no clear D. This CDR3 has 14 amino acids. The germline CDR1 and CDR2 sequences are SNHLY and FYNNEI. Trimming removed 4 bases from V and 0 bases from J, with 7 bases in between. CDR3 bases: TGTGCCAGCAGTGGACCTGCCTCCTACAATGAGCAGTTCTTC. Its protein is CASSGPASYNEQFF.

The J gene is TRBJ2-7, the V gene TRBV28, with D uncertain. The ends were cut back, 8 bases at V and 4 bases at J, with 6 bases in the middle. The CDR3 runs to 10 residues. Germline V gene sequence: CDR1 MDHEN, CDR2 SYDVKM. As DNA, the CDR3 is TGTGCCAGCTGGGGTTACGAGCAGTACTTC. Its protein is CASWGYEQYF.

The gene calls are TRBV5-1 and TRBJ2-6; unclear D gene. CDR1 and CDR2 from the germline V gene are SGHRS and YFSETQ. Trimming shortened V by 4 bases and J by 2 bases, and 10 bases separated the two germline ends. This CDR3 has 15 residues. CDR3 in DNA: TGCGCCAGCAGCCAACAGTCCCCTGGGGCCAACGTCCTGACTTTC. Its protein product is CASSQQSPGANVLTF.

This clone was seen a single time. The chain combines TRBV7-9 with TRBJ2-1; D may be TRBD1 or TRBD2 (5 bases each). Trimming took off 6 bases at V and 5 bases at J, with 29 bases between the two ends. Germline CDR1 is SEHNR and CDR2 is FQNEAQ (reference sequence). The CDR3 is made up of 19 amino acids. The CDR3 sequence: CASRLSGRAGRAFDNEQFF. CDR3 DNA sequence: TGTGCCAGCAGGTTATCAGGGCGGGCAGGGAGAGCGTTTGACAATGAGCAGTTCTTC.

The chain employs TRBV27 and TRBJ1-2; no firm D call. The germline V gene encodes CDR1 MNHEY and CDR2 SMNVEV (reference sequence). V gave up 7 bases and J gave up 7 bases, with 19 bases separating them. The CDR3 length is 14 residues. CDR3 sequence (DNA): TGTGCCAGCAAACAGAGCCCATTATCAGTTGGCTACACCTTC. It yields the protein CASKQSPLSVGYTF.

The chain uses TRBV12-2 and TRBJ2-2; the table gives TRBD1 as D, unverified against the DNA. TRBV12-2 is flagged as a pseudogene. The CDR3 sequence is 18 residues long. The CDR3 nucleotides read TGTGCAAGTCGTTACGAGGACAGGTACGACTTTCGAACCGGGGAGCTGTTTTTT. It specifies CASRYEDRYDFRTGELFF.

This chain uses TRBV14 with TRBJ2-7; D is possibly TRBD1 (5 bases). Trimming took off 0 bases at V and 0 bases at J, with 9 bases between the two ends. CDR1 is SGHDN, CDR2 FVKESK, per germline. The CDR3 is 15 residues long. The CDR3 DNA sequence: TGTGCCAGCAGCCAAGAGTTTGGGGCCTCCTACGAGCAGTACTTC. Its protein is CASSQEFGASYEQYF.

V is TRBV5-1 and J is TRBJ2-5; 12 positions agree with TRBD1. Germline CDR1 is SGHRS and CDR2 is YFSETQ. The trim removed 3 bases at V and 5 bases at J, leaving 5 bases unmatched. This CDR3 comprises 15 residues. Written as DNA, the CDR3 is TGCGCCAGCAGCTGGGGACAGGGGGCTATCGAGACCCAGTACTTC. It yields the protein CASSWGQGAIETQYF.

CDR3 sequence: CASSLAPGLAGADTQYF. The CDR3 nucleotides read TGCGCCAGCAGCTTGGCCCCGGGACTAGCGGGAGCAGATACGCAGTATTTT. This chain connects TRBV5-1 to TRBJ2-3; 14 nucleotides agree with TRBD2. The CDR3 sequence is 17 residues long. Looked up from germline, CDR1 is SGHRS and CDR2 is YFSETQ. Germline trimming cut 0 bases from V and 4 bases from J; bases unmatched to any gene: 4.

A note on this clone: One end of the junction does not line up with germline, which may come from a read error. J is TRBJ2-5 and V is TRBV27, with a tentative D call TRBD1 (6 bases). There are 12 residues in the CDR3. Germline V CDR1 and CDR2: MNHEY, SMNVEV (reference sequence). CDR3 residues: CASRTMGQPIHF. The CDR3 nucleotides are TGTGCCAGCAGAACTATGGGACAACCCATCCACTTC.

J is TRBJ2-2 and V is TRBV30, with D maybe TRBD2 (7 bases). The germline V and J ends were trimmed by 6 bases and 4 bases, with 15 bases remaining between them. Germline CDR1 GTSNPN, CDR2 SVGIG (reference sequence). There are 14 residues in the CDR3. The CDR3 DNA reads TGTGCCTGTAGGGGGGGAGAGGGCACCGGGGAGCTGTTTTTT. The encoded protein is CACRGGEGTGELFF. The complete variable domain, with remaining parts taken from reference TRBV30 and TRBJ2-2, reads SQTIHQWPATLVQPVGSPLSLECTVEGTSNPNLYWYRQAAGRGLQLLFYSVGIGQISSEVPQNLSASRPQDRQFILSSKKLLLSDSGFYLCACRGGEGTGELFFGEGSRLTVL.

This clone was seen a single time. CDR3 sequence (DNA): TGCAGCGTTGCGACAGGGGGCCTGATCCCGAATGAGCAGTTCTTC. This encodes CSVATGGLIPNEQFF. V usage is TRBV29-1 and J usage is TRBJ2-1, with TRBD1 matching over 10 bases. CDR1 is SQVTM, CDR2 ANQGSEA, per germline. CDR3 length equals 15 residues. V shed 4 bases and J 7 bases; nucleotides not matched to a gene: 10.

This clone was seen a few times. The J gene is TRBJ1-4, the V gene TRBV7-9; 10 bases are a match to TRBD1. Germline loops: CDR1 SEHNR, CDR2 FQNEAQ (reference sequence). The CDR3 is made up of 15 amino acids. Trimming at V came to 3 bases and at J to 7 bases, leaving 5 bases not matched to a gene. Here the CDR3 DNA reads TGTGCCAGCAGCTTTTCACGGACAGGGGGTGAAAAACTGTTTTTT. This sequence encodes CASSFSRTGGEKLFF.

This chain uses TRBV10-3 with TRBJ2-5, with unresolved D. Per the germline V gene, CDR1 is ENHRY and CDR2 is SYGVKD. The V gene lost 5 bases and the J gene lost 2 bases, with 6 bases spanning the gap. The CDR3 contains 12 residues. CDR3 sequence reads: CAISRAQETQYF. DNA of the CDR3: TGTGCCATCAGTCGGGCACAAGAGACCCAGTACTTC.

V gene TRBV25-1 combines with J gene TRBJ1-1; D is unresolved. The CDR3 totals 14 residues. With 1 base removed from V and 3 bases from J, the gap between germline ends came to 9 bases. Germline lookup yields CDR1 MGHDK and CDR2 SYGVNS. CDR3 DNA: TGTGCCAGCAGTGAATTGGGGTTGTACACTGAAGCTTTCTTT. The encoded protein is CASSELGLYTEAFF.

The chain uses TRBV6-5 and TRBJ1-2; no definite D call. The CDR3 has 14 residues. V was trimmed by 0 bases and J by 7 bases, leaving 12 bases between them. CDR1 and CDR2 from the germline V gene are MNHEY and SVGAGI. The CDR3 spells CASSYSPRLSGYTF. DNA for the CDR3: TGTGCCAGCAGTTACTCCCCGCGTTTAAGTGGCTACACCTTC.

The chain recombines TRBV28 with TRBJ2-2; 9 nucleotides align to TRBD2. V gave up 11 bases and J gave up 5 bases; unmatched junction bases: 21. Looked up from germline, CDR1 is MDHEN and CDR2 is SYDVKM. This CDR3 contains 18 residues. CDR3 nucleotides: TGTGCCGGCACCGCAGCAGGTAGCGGGAGAGGGGAAACCGGGGAGCTGTTTTTT. This translates into CAGTAAGSGRGETGELFF.

The gene calls are TRBV29-1 and TRBJ1-5; 7 positions agree with TRBD1. In germline, CDR1 is SQVTM, CDR2 ANQGSEA. The CDR3 runs 14 residues. The junction had 4 bases not matched to a gene; V was cut back by 4 bases and J by 1 base. CDR3 sequence: CSVGYRGSNQPQHF. CDR3 coding DNA: TGCAGCGTTGGGTACAGGGGAAGCAATCAGCCCCAGCATTTT. The entire variable domain, with the rest obtained from reference TRBV29-1 and TRBJ1-5, is as follows: SAVISQKPSRDICQRGTSLTIQCQVDSQVTMMFWYRQQPGQSLTLIATANQGSEATYESGFVIDKFPISRPNLTFSTLTVSNMSPEDSSIYLCSVGYRGSNQPQHFGDGTRLSIL.

The gene calls are TRBV4-3 and TRBJ2-6; 11 bases line up with TRBD1. Germline lookup yields CDR1 LGHNA and CDR2 YSLEER. This CDR3 has 18 amino acids. Trimming cost V 2 bases and J 2 bases; bases outside gene matches: 5. CDR3 DNA: TGCGCCAGCAGCCAAAGGACAGGGGGCGAGACTGGGGCCAACGTCCTGACTTTC. It encodes CASSQRTGGETGANVLTF.

The chain links TRBV14 to TRBJ2-2; 8 bases line up with TRBD2. V was clipped by 1 base and J by 0 bases; unmatched bases: 7. Germline V lookup: CDR1 SGHDN, CDR2 FVKESK. CDR3 length: 18 amino acids. In nucleotides, the CDR3 is TGTGCCAGCAGCCAAGGGTTAGCGGGACTCGCGAACACCGGGGAGCTGTTTTTT. Protein sequence: CASSQGLAGLANTGELFF.